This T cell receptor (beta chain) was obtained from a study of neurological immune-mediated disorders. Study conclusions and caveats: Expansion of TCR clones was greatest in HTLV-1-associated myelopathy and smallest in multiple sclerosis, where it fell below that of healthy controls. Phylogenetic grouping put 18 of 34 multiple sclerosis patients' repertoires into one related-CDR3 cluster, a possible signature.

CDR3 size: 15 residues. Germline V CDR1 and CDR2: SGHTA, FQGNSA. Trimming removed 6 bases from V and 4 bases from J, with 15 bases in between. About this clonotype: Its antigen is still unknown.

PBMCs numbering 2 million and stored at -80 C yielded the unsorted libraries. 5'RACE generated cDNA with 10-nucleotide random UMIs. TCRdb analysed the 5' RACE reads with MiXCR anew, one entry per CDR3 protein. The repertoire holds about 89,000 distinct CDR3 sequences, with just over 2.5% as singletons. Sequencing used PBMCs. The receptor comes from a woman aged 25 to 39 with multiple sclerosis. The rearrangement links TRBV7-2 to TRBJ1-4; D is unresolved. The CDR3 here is CASSQTGINNEKLFF. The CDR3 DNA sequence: TGTGCCAGCAGTCAGACCGGGATCAATAATGAAAAACTGTTTTTT. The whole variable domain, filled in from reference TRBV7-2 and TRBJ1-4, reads GAGVSQSPSNKVTEKGKDVELRCDPISGHTALYWYRQSLGQGLEFLIYFQGNSAPDKSGLPSDRFSAERTGGSVSTLTIQRTQQEDSAVYLCASSQTGINNEKLFFGSGTQLSVL.